The T cell receptor beta chain described here comes from a study of spatial heterogeneity in lung cancer. This sample's time point: blood at routine non-recurrence follow-up after resection. TCRdb reanalysed the 5' RACE reads using MiXCR and keeps one entry per CDR3 protein. Here the sample spans roughly 32,000 distinct CDR3 sequences, under 11% being singletons. V lost 6 bases, J lost 5 bases, and 11 bases stayed unmatched. In germline, CDR1 is SQVTM, CDR2 ANQGSEA. The CDR3 spans 14 residues. This clonotype was recorded at least ten times. This clonotype was obtained from a female donor with early-stage non-small cell lung cancer. The sample was PBMCs, taken at follow-up. The rearrangement links TRBV29-1 to TRBJ2-5; 8 nucleotides agree with TRBD2. Written as DNA, the CDR3 is TGCAGCGTGGGAGGACTAGCCCCCGGGGAGACCCAGTACTTC. This codes for CSVGGLAPGETQYF.